The clone carrying this T cell receptor (beta chain) was picked up a small number of times. Other DNA sequences from this sample encode an identical CDR3 as well. Selected positively for CCR7 and CD45RO-negative, naive CD8 cells excluded terminally differentiated effector memory CD45RA+ cells. The source of the sample is a study of shared clonotypes between healthy human individuals. With V trimmed by 3 bases and J by 4 bases, 2 bases remained unmatched. The length of the CDR3 is 13 residues. Germline CDR1 and CDR2: MGHRA and YSYEKL. The method was immunoSEQ multiplex PCR; TCRdb's version includes in-frame clones alone and lacks a portion of them. The repertoire includes 2 million to 2.5 million clones, approximately 95% of them detected once, and 1% to 1.3% sits in the top ten.

The sample consisted of naive CD8+ T cells sorted from blood. The chain joins TRBV4-1 to TRBJ2-7; the match to TRBD1 covers 8 bases. The clonotype originates from a man aged 18 to 29 in good health. CDR3 nucleotides: TGCGCCAGCAGCCAGAGGACAGGGTACGAGCAGTACTTC. Translation gives CASSQRTGYEQYF.